The 22 T cell receptor beta chains in this list originate from one sample, sequenced in a study of blood T cell repertoires in COVID-19. Profiling relied on immunoSEQ multiplex PCR, and the TCRdb table lists in-frame clones only, not all of them. The table records around 180,000 clones, about 88% of them present only once. The sample comprised peripheral blood. Receptors originate from a woman younger than 45 with active or convalescent COVID-19.

The rearrangement links TRBV10-1 to TRBJ1-5; D ambiguous. Deletions cut 3 bases from V and 0 bases from J, with 3 bases between. The CDR3 runs 13 residues. Germline CDR1 and CDR2: WNHNN and SYGVQD (reference sequence). The CDR3 sequence is CASSEYSNQPQHF. The CDR3, as DNA: TGCGCCAGCAGTGAATATAGCAATCAGCCCCAGCATTTT.

The chain links TRBV7-2 to TRBJ1-1, with D unresolved. V was trimmed by 3 bases and J by 0 bases, leaving 8 bases between them. This CDR3 has 14 amino acids. Per the germline V gene, CDR1 is SGHTA and CDR2 is FQGNSA. The CDR3 here is CASSLGRMNTEAFF. DNA for the CDR3: TGTGCCAGCAGCTTGGGCAGAATGAACACTGAAGCTTTCTTT.

Only a few counts were recorded for this clone. The chain combines TRBV28 with TRBJ1-4; 10 nucleotides agree with TRBD1. This CDR3 is 14 amino acids long. The ends lost 3 bases at V and 11 bases at J; junction bases unmatched: 6. CDR1 is MDHEN and CDR2 is SYDVKM in the germline V gene. CDR3 DNA: TGTGCCAGCAGTTTGGTGGGACAGGGGTTTAAACTGTTTTTT. This translates into CASSLVGQGFKLFF.

This chain connects TRBV4-1 to TRBJ2-1; TRBD2 might be the D (5 bases). The CDR3 is made up of 13 amino acids. The germline V gene encodes CDR1 MGHRA and CDR2 YSYEKL. V lost 4 bases and J 10 bases, leaving 14 bases between the germline ends. The CDR3 DNA reads as TGCGCCAGCAGCCCACCTAGCCCCCTGGAGCAGTTCTTC. The encoded protein is CASSPPSPLEQFF.

The CDR3 is CASKRQGYQPQHF. The CDR3 coding sequence is TGTGCCAGTAAACGACAGGGGTACCAGCCCCAGCATTTT. The chain carries TRBV19 and TRBJ1-5, with 8 bases matching TRBD1. Germline V gene data show CDR1 as LNHDA and CDR2 as SQIVND (reference sequence). J was trimmed by 7 bases and V by 7 bases; bases with no gene match: 6. This CDR3 has 13 residues.

The rearrangement uses TRBV30 and TRBJ1-1; the match to TRBD1 covers 7 bases. The CDR3 is 13 amino acids. CDR1 is GTSNPN and CDR2 is SVGIG in the germline V gene (reference sequence). The J segment lost 8 bases and the V segment lost 0 bases, leaving 6 bases of the junction unmatched. CDR3 DNA: TGTGCCTGGAGTGTTACAGGGGTTGGCGAAGCTTTCTTT. This gives the protein CAWSVTGVGEAFF.

This clone was seen a handful of times. This chain connects TRBV28 to TRBJ1-1; TRBD1 is a possible D gene (5 bases). CDR1 is MDHEN, CDR2 SYDVKM, per germline. Deletions cut 5 bases from V and 11 bases from J, with 15 bases between. CDR3 length equals 12 residues. The CDR3 DNA is TGTGCCAGCAGTAACATAATCAGGGTCGCTTTCTTT. Its translation is CASSNIIRVAFF.

The rearrangement links TRBV6-1 to TRBJ1-1; D remains ambiguous. V lost 3 bases and J lost 5, with 10 bases in between. The germline V gene encodes CDR1 MNHNS and CDR2 SASEGT. The CDR3 contains 13 residues. The CDR3 DNA reads as TGTGCCAGCAGTGATAGAAAGCGGACTGAAGCTTTCTTT. It encodes CASSDRKRTEAFF.

This chain links TRBV19 with TRBJ1-5, with D perhaps TRBD1 (6 bases). Per the germline V gene, CDR1 is LNHDA and CDR2 is SQIVND (reference sequence). The germline V and J ends were trimmed by 7 bases and 1 base, with 17 bases remaining between them. This CDR3 region has 16 residues. As DNA, the CDR3 is TGTGCCAGTACATCCTTACAGGGTAGAAGCAATCAGCCCCAGCATTTT. Translating it yields CASTSLQGRSNQPQHF.

V usage is TRBV24-1 and J usage is TRBJ2-5; 8 positions match TRBD1. The germline gives CDR1 KGHDR, CDR2 SFDVKD. The CDR3 extends over 13 amino acids. The V and J ends lost 1 base and 11 bases, in that order; junction bases with no gene match: 5. CDR3 amino acids: CATSDLRTGWQYF. The CDR3 DNA reads TGTGCCACCAGTGATTTACGGACAGGGTGGCAGTACTTC.

The chain recombines TRBV3-1 (or the pseudogene TRBV3-2) with TRBJ2-7; D is unclear. Germline values: CDR1 LGHDT, CDR2 YNNKEL (reference sequence). The CDR3 length is 17 residues. Deletions cut 2 bases from V and 3 bases from J, with 20 bases between. The DNA of the CDR3 is TGTGCCAGCAGCCAACACCACGGTAGCTATACCCACTACGAGCAGTACTTC. Its translation: CASSQHHGSYTHYEQYF.

The rearrangement uses TRBV14 and TRBJ2-1; 9 bases match TRBD1. From germline, CDR1 is SGHDN and CDR2 FVKESK. Trimming took 2 bases from V and 9 from J; bases not matched to a gene: 8. CDR3 size: 15 residues. The CDR3 coding sequence is TGTGCCAGCAGCCAACCTGGACAGGGGAGCGGTGAGCAGTTCTTC. Protein: CASSQPGQGSGEQFF. The full variable domain, in which reference TRBV14 and TRBJ2-1 provide the parts outside the CDR3, is EAGVTQFPSHSVIEKGQTVTLRCDPISGHDNLYWYRRVMGKEIKFLLHFVKESKQDESGMPNNRFLAERTGGTYSTLKVQPAELEDSGVYFCASSQPGQGSGEQFFGPGTRLTVL.

This chain uses TRBV15 with TRBJ1-2; maybe TRBD1 (6 bases). CDR3 length equals 15 residues. CDR1 and CDR2 (germline): LNHNV, YYDKDF (reference sequence). Deletions cut 0 bases from V and 5 bases from J, with 13 bases between. Here the CDR3 DNA reads TGTGCCACCAGCAGAGATATTCAGGGGATTTATGGCTACACCTTC. It encodes CATSRDIQGIYGYTF. The full variable domain, its missing parts supplied by reference TRBV15 and TRBJ1-2, is DAMVIQNPRYQVTQFGKPVTLSCSQTLNHNVMYWYQQKSSQAPKLLFHYYDKDFNNEADTPDNFQSRRPNTSFCFLDIRSPGLGDTAMYLCATSRDIQGIYGYTFGSGTRLTVV.

The V and J genes are TRBV6-6 and TRBJ1-2, with TRBD1 matching 8 bases. Germline V gives CDR1 MNHNY, CDR2 SVGAGI (reference sequence). The J segment lost 6 bases and the V segment lost 5 bases, leaving 2 bases of the junction unmatched. The CDR3 spans 12 residues. The CDR3 nucleotides read TGTGCCAGCAGTGACAGGGGCCATGGCTACACCTTC. Translation: CASSDRGHGYTF.

This chain links TRBV7-9 with TRBJ2-1; 12 positions agree with TRBD2. V was clipped by 4 bases and J by 9 bases; unmatched bases: 13. The CDR3 length is 17 residues. Germline CDR1 and CDR2: SEHNR and FQNEAQ (reference sequence). CDR3 DNA sequence: TGTGCCAGCAGCTCGATCCCGACTAGCGGGAGTGTCGGTGAGCAGTTCTTC. Its protein is CASSSIPTSGSVGEQFF.

The V and J genes are TRBV6-5 and TRBJ1-5; 10 bases map to TRBD1. This CDR3 spans 16 amino acids. V dropped 0 bases and J dropped 4; count of bases not matched to a gene: 3. Germline V gene sequence: CDR1 MNHEY, CDR2 SVGAGI. CDR3 protein: CASSYSGQGRNQPQHF. In DNA form, the CDR3 reads TGTGCCAGCAGTTACTCGGGACAGGGGAGAAATCAGCCCCAGCATTTT.

This rearrangement joins TRBV29-1 to TRBJ1-4; 9 nucleotides line up with TRBD1. The V and J ends lost 4 bases and 8 bases, in that order; junction bases with no gene match: 14. Germline V gene lookup returns CDR1 SQVTM and CDR2 ANQGSEA. The CDR3 covers 16 residues. CDR3 nucleotide sequence: TGCAGCGTTGCGGACAGGGGAGACCGAATGGGCGAAAAACTGTTTTTT. Translating gives CSVADRGDRMGEKLFF.

This clone was counted once. This CDR3 reads CASNRDRGGEQYF. The CDR3 DNA is TGTGCCAGCAACCGGGACAGGGGTGGCGAGCAGTACTTC. This rearrangement joins TRBV19 to TRBJ2-7, with 10 bases fitting TRBD1. CDR3 length: 13 residues. Germline loops: CDR1 LNHDA, CDR2 SQIVND (reference sequence). Unmatched junction bases numbered 8, after V lost 9 bases and J lost 6 bases.

The V call is TRBV28, the J call TRBJ2-2; no clear D. Germline CDR1 MDHEN, CDR2 SYDVKM. The CDR3 extends over 14 amino acids. Trimming shortened V by 8 bases and J by 2 bases, and 12 bases separated the two germline ends. The CDR3 coding sequence is TGTGCCAGCGGCCCATGGCATAACACCGGGGAGCTGTTTTTT. It encodes CASGPWHNTGELFF.

V gene TRBV5-1 combines with J gene TRBJ2-3; TRBD2 aligns across 8 bases. Germline CDR1 is SGHRS and CDR2 is YFSETQ. This CDR3 spans 16 amino acids. V was pared by 1 base and J by 2 bases, with 6 bases of the junction left unmatched. CDR3 nucleotide sequence: TGCGCCAGCAGCTTGACGGGGACTAGAACCACAGATACGCAGTATTTT. This codes for CASSLTGTRTTDTQYF.

The V call is TRBV20-1, the J call TRBJ2-1; D perhaps matches TRBD1 (5 bases). The CDR3 consists of 14 residues. The V end was cut by 3 bases, the J end by 4 bases, with 13 bases between. Germline V gene lookup returns CDR1 DFQATT and CDR2 SNEGSKA (reference sequence). The CDR3 DNA is TGCAGTGCTAGTGCTGGGGCGCGGTACAATGAGCAGTTCTTC. Translating it yields CSASAGARYNEQFF.

Of note for this clone: This CDR3 is also generated by other DNA sequences in the sample. V gene TRBV19 combines with J gene TRBJ2-7, with 12 bases aligning to TRBD2. Germline values: CDR1 LNHDA, CDR2 SQIVND (reference sequence). The CDR3 sequence is 14 residues long. Unmatched junction bases numbered 3, after V lost 5 bases and J lost 4 bases. CDR3 protein: CASSLTSGSYEQYF. DNA of the CDR3: TGTGCCAGTAGTTTGACTAGCGGGAGTTACGAGCAGTACTTC. Supplemented by reference TRBV19 and TRBJ2-7, the full variable domain reads DGGITQSPKYLFRKEGQNVTLSCEQNLNHDAMYWYRQDPGQGLRLIYYSQIVNDFQKGDIAEGYSVSREKKESFPLTVTSAQKNPTAFYLCASSLTSGSYEQYFGPGTRLTVT.